A selection of T cell receptor beta chains follows, all from one sample in a study of cytomegalovirus exposure and HLA in healthy donors. Clones were sequenced by immunoSEQ multiplex PCR, and TCRdb holds only the in-frame ones, with some missing. Counted here are approximately 170,000 clones, roughly four fifths occurring once; the ten biggest clones make up 3% to 4%. The source material was PBMCs. The origin of the receptors is a woman aged 25 to 39 in good health and CMV-seropositive. The CDR3 runs from the conserved cysteine through the conserved F or W.

CDR3	V	J
CSARGYGEQYF	TRBV29-1	TRBJ2-7
CASSQTRGREQYF	TRBV27	TRBJ2-7
CASSQDGTSGRAADTQYF	TRBV4-1	TRBJ2-3
CASSGGQGWGGYTF	TRBV5-4	TRBJ1-2
CASRIQGAGYGYTF	TRBV27	TRBJ1-2
CAISRLLGPYSSYNEQFF	TRBV10-3	TRBJ2-1
CASSLGQGYGYTF	TRBV28	TRBJ1-2
CASSPRGGLYNEQFF	TRBV4-1	TRBJ2-1
CASSFGSSAGGELFF	TRBV27	TRBJ2-2
CASSAQQGANTEAFF	TRBV6-1	TRBJ1-1
CASRLAGGVFNEQFF	TRBV19	TRBJ2-1
CASSDSDNSPLHF	TRBV6-4	TRBJ1-6
CASSLLAVLSYEQYF	TRBV28	TRBJ2-7